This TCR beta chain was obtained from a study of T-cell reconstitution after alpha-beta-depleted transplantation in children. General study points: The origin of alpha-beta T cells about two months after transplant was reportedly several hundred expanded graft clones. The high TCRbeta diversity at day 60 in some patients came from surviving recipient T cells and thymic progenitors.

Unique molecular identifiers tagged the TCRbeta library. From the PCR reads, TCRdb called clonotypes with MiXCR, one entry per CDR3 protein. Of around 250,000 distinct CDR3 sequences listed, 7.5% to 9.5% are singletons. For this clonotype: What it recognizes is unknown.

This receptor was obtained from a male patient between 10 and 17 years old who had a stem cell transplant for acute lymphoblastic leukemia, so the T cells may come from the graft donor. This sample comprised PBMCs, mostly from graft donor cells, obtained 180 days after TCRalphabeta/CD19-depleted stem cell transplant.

In nucleotides, the CDR3 is TGTGCCAGCAGCCCGCCCGGGACAGGGAGGATAGAAACTGAAGCTTTCTTT. It specifies CASSPPGTGRIETEAFF. The chain links TRBV7-2 to TRBJ1-1, with 9 bases that match TRBD1. Germline values: CDR1 SGHTA, CDR2 FQGNSA. Germline trimming cut 5 bases from V and 5 bases from J; bases unmatched to any gene: 15. This CDR3 contains 17 residues.